This T cell receptor beta chain was captured by sequencing in a study of cytomegalovirus exposure and HLA in healthy donors (dated by TCRdb to 2017 to 2019). Turning to the overall study: In an earlier analysis of around 540 of the donors, under 300 Gb of sequence data and 120 million or so unique TCR beta sequences from about 179 million T cells were reported. Around 320 gigabases of sequencing data and some 85 million unique TCR sequences were included in an early release covering around 650 HLA-typed donors. Among the roughly 380 genotyped donors, around 81% belonged to the genetic ancestry cluster associated with self-reported Caucasian donors. The study was designed to test whether signatures of past pathogen exposure could be identified by cataloging public T cell receptors. The study profiled the T cell repertoires of under 850 subjects by immunosequencing and related them to cytomegalovirus serostatus. Besides the first cohort of around 670 subjects, a separate validation cohort made up of 120 different subjects was used. To predict cytomegalovirus infection status, the study brought together high-throughput TCR immunosequencing, statistical association of individual TCRs with disease status, and machine learning. To study patterns of TCR occurrence, a later analysis re-analyzed previously published TCR beta repertoires from hundreds of donors and added high-resolution HLA genotyping. The later analysis used no new phenotypic data to find candidate immune exposures, relying instead on TCR beta sequences and their occurrence across donors. An earlier analysis of nearly 600 of the donors applied high-throughput TCR beta sequencing to assess whether each TCR beta V gene segment acted as functional or pseudogenic. Donor age, sex, ethnicity and CMV serostatus were compiled alongside the repertoire data. Genome-wide SNP genotypes for about 60% of the roughly 670 donors were used in a later genetic analysis, which treated that subset as a discovery cohort. Every repertoire in the discovery cohort had been generated on one and the same sequencing platform. Class I and class II HLA loci were covered by the typing at four-digit resolution. Typing coverage differed by locus: A, B, C, DRB1 and DQB1 were typed in roughly 620-640 donors, DQA1 in 500 to 550, DPA1 in nearly 610, and DPB1 in just under 480. Roughly 5 DR-DQ haplotypes were handled as single units for association and clustering, since linkage in the cohort was strong. On average, roughly 250,000 unique TCR beta nucleotide sequences were sequenced per donor among more than 350 genotyped donors of the cohort, with roughly 19% of those sequences being non-productive. Summary of the overall study and its limitations: An association between a missense DCLRE1C variant and V-gene and J-gene trimming of TCR beta chains was found in a later genetic analysis and replicated in an independent cohort. Most TCR sequences were seen in very few donors, while some public TCRs were found in many individuals. Because counts were too low, about 17 rarely observed V segments, including chromosome 9 orphons, were excluded from the earlier analysis of around 640 of the donors. Three of the identified cytomegalovirus-associated TCR beta chains were confirmed in vitro to be specific for cytomegalovirus antigens. The only immune exposure information available for the cohort was CMV serostatus. In an earlier analysis of 587 of the donors, most TCR beta V segments appeared in productive rearrangements about 90% or about 30% of the time, broadly matching IMGT annotations. The 87-base-pair reads could not distinguish some IMGT-functional V segments, including TRBV6-2 and TRBV6-3, so those segments were excluded. In a later analysis, HLA-associated TCR beta chains showed more clonal expansion and lower generation probabilities than non-associated chains that were equally common. Because HLA typing was missing for some donors at each locus, association tests included only the typed subset. In a later analysis, several top co-occurrence clusters were reported to appear linked to parvovirus B19, influenza, CMV and Epstein-Barr virus. According to a later analysis, most CMV-associated TCR beta chains appeared to be HLA-restricted, and the HLA associations seemed to be driven largely by CMV exposure. A further reported finding was that TCR beta sequences accurately predicted the HLA-A and HLA-B alleles for most subjects in the first cohort. The authors suggested that the approach could potentially be extended to other disease states and immunological phenotypes. In a later genetic analysis, fewer N-insertions in productive TCRs were reported among donors in an Asian-associated ancestry cluster than the roughly 700-donor mean. The study listed 150 to 200 TCR beta chains as associated with cytomegalovirus. The presence/absence analyses assumed that sequencing depth was roughly uniform across donors, and that assumption may not be true. The cohort was sequenced for TCR beta chains only, and without alpha or paired-chain data the features that could be detected were limited. In both the original and validation cohorts, the classifier was reported to diagnose cytomegalovirus status with high specificity and sensitivity. Specific HLA alleles were associated with 15,000 to 20,000 TCR beta sequences at a false discovery rate of 0.05 in a later analysis. Linkage disequilibrium might explain the correlated functional status among segregating V segments, but an unknown experimental factor could not be excluded. In a later analysis, the rate of TCR association differed among HLA loci, with DRB1 alleles having the most associated TCRs and HLA-C alleles having the fewest. A cluster of highly shared sequence variants was judged likely to be a technical artifact of the sequencing pipeline. Strong co-occurrence of HLA alleles, especially DR and DQ, made assigning TCR associations to individual alleles difficult.

The library was obtained by the immunoSEQ multiplex PCR assay. The multiplex PCR relied on a mix of 60 forward primers for TCR Vbeta segments and 13 reverse primers for TCR Jbeta segments. Amplification of the CDR3 region of rearranged TCR beta genes was performed with a multiplex PCR assay on genomic DNA. On the Illumina HiSeq System, the amplified TCR beta libraries were sequenced as 87-base-pair reads. As for how the authors treated the data: A later analysis tallied 80 million to 95 million unique TCR beta chains across the 666 repertoires, and 10 million to 11 million of those chains were shared by two or more donors. To remove PCR and sequencing errors, raw reads were error-corrected and collapsed into unique sequences using a nearest-neighbor algorithm that merged closely related sequences. V, D and J gene segments were assigned by aligning CDR3 sequences to IMGT reference sequences. For a sequence to be retained, a match of at least six nucleotides to both a V gene segment and a J gene segment was required. A rearrangement counted as productive if the CDR3 had no stop codons and remained in frame with V and J, and every other rearrangement counted as non-productive. Following IMGT convention, CDR3 was defined as the stretch from the second conserved V-encoded cysteine to the conserved J-encoded phenylalanine. In an earlier analysis of around 600 of the donors, sequences lacking an unambiguous match to a single V gene segment were excluded. An earlier analysis of roughly 590 of the donors called V segments functional above 56.7% productive rearrangements and segregating when the between-donor standard deviation exceeded 5%. To diagnose cytomegalovirus status from the catalog of TCR beta chain sequences, a statistical classification framework was built. In a later analysis, V and J genes were assigned by comparing TCR nucleotide sequences against IMGT/GENE-DB human TR gene sequences. Using the TCRdist pipeline, a later analysis assigned CDR3 sequences along with most-parsimonious VDJ recombination scenarios. A later analysis defined each TCR beta chain by its CDR3 amino acid sequence plus V-gene family, and excluded reads lacking a unique V-gene family. In a later analysis, several hundred highly shared, low-generation-probability nucleotide sequences were removed to address suspected cross-contamination and a sequencing artifact. For each public chain, a later analysis derived a clonal expansion index from normalized ranks of inferred template counts within each repertoire. A later analysis computed generation probabilities with a VDJ recombination model fitted to out-of-frame rearrangements, and checked the results against IGoR. In a later analysis, hypergeometric tests were used to score TCR-TCR, TCR-HLA and TCR-CMV co-occurrence, with a repertoire-size bias correction applied to TCR pairs. To estimate false discovery rates, a later analysis permuted the HLA or CMV assignments 20 times. In a later analysis, co-occurring TCRs were grouped with DBSCAN, and TCRdist sequence similarity was added when clustering was performed within HLA-allele-positive subsets. Repertoires with fewer than 30,000 or more than 120,000 public chains, plus five repertoires with anomalous nucleotide sharing, were excluded from co-occurrence clustering. TCRdb took this table from immuneACCESS and kept in-frame rearrangements with V and J called. Such tables lack part of the clones; where checked against another copy, unresolved V genes explain under half of the gap, and the rest is unexplained. V and J calls and clone size are copied from that table; D and trimming were computed from the DNA. The sample table lists about 120,000 clones, 60% to 85% of them with a count of one. The ten largest account for 2.5% to 3.5% of the sample.

About this clone: There is no known antigen for this receptor. Base quality data are lacking; no much larger clone is found one base away.

In total, roughly 670 healthy bone marrow donors made up the cohort. All cohort members were sampled while nominally healthy, although unrecorded immune exposures were likely present. The donor tested CMV seropositive, placing the donor among the 289 seropositive members of the cohort. A peripheral blood sample was collected from each donor, and TCR beta sequencing was performed on peripheral blood mononuclear cells. Genomic DNA extraction from the blood cell samples was performed with the Qiagen DNeasy Blood Extraction Kit. From cysteine to phenylalanine, the CDR3 is 20 amino acids long. The sequence is cut down to CDR3 DNA, 60 bases in frame from base 1. From a lookup of the germline V gene (reference sequence), CDR1 and CDR2 are PRHDT and FYEKMQ. V is shortened by 2 bases, J by 4 bases, and the region joining them spans 30 bases.

The chain employs TRBV13 and TRBJ2-7, and TRBD2 may be the D gene, going by 6 matching bases. Sequenced material: PBMCs. The TCR was taken from a woman in her 40s in good health and CMV-seropositive. The CDR3 protein sequence reads: CASSLLSTSSAIVRGYEQYF. The nucleotide sequence is TGTGCCAGCAGCTTATTATCGACATCCTCTGCGATCGTACGGGGGTACGAGCAGTACTTC. Joined to the reference TRBV13 and TRBJ2-7 proteins, this CDR3 gives the full variable domain: AAGVIQSPRHLIKEKRETATLKCYPIPRHDTVYWYQQGPGQDPQFLISFYEKMQSDKGSIPDRFSAQQFSDYHSELNMSSLELGDSALYFCASSLLSTSSAIVRGYEQYFGPGTRLTVT.